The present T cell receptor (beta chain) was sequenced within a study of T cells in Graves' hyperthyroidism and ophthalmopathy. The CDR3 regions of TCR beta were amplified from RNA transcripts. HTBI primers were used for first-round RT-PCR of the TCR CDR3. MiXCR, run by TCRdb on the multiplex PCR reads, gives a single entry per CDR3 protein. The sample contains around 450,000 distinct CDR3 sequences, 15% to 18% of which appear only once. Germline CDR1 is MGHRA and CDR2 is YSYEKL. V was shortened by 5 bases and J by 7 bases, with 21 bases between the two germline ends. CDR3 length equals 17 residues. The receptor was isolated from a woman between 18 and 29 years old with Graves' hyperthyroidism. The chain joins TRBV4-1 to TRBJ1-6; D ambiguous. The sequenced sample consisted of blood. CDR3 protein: CASSEKWGFGSNSPLHF. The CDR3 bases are TGCGCCAGCAGCGAAAAGTGGGGTTTTGGTTCCAATTCACCCCTCCACTTT.